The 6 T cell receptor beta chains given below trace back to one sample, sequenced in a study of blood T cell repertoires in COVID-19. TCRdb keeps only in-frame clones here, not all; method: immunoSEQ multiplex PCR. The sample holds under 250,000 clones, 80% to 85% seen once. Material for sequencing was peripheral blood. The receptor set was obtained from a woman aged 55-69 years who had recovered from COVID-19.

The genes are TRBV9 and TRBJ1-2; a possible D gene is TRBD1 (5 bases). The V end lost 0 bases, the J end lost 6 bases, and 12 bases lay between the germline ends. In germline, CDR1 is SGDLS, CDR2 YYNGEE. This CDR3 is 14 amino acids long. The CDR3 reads CASSVDRGTDGYTF. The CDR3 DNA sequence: TGTGCCAGCAGCGTAGATAGGGGAACGGATGGCTACACCTTC. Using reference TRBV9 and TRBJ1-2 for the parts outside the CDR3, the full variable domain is DSGVTQTPKHLITATGQRVTLRCSPRSGDLSVYWYQQSLDQGLQFLIQYYNGEERAKGNILERFSAQQFPDLHSELNLSSLELGDSALYFCASSVDRGTDGYTFGSGTRLTVV.

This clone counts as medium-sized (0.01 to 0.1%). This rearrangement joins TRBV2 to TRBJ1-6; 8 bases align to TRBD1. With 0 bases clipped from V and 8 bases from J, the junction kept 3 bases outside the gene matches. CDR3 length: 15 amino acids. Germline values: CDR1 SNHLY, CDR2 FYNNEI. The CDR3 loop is CASSEAVDRDSPLHF. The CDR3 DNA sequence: TGTGCCAGCAGTGAAGCGGTGGACAGGGATTCACCCCTCCACTTT.

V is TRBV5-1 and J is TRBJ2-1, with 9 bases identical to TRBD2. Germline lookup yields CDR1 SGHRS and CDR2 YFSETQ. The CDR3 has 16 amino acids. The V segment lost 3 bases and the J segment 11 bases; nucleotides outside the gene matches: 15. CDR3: CASSSAGGPGQRKQFF. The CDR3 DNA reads TGCGCCAGCAGCTCAGCGGGGGGCCCGGGACAGCGAAAGCAGTTCTTC.

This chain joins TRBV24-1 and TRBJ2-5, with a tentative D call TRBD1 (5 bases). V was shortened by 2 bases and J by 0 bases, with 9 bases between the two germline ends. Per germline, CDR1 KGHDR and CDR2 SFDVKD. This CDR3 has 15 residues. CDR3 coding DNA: TGTGCCACCAGTGATTCTGGACACCACCAAGAGACCCAGTACTTC. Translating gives CATSDSGHHQETQYF.

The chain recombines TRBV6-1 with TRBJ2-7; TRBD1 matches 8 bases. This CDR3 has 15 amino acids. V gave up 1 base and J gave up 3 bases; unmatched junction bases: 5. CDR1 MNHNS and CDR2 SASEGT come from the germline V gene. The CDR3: CASSEGGQGHYEQYF. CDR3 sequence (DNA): TGTGCCAGCAGTGAAGGCGGACAGGGTCACTACGAGCAGTACTTC.

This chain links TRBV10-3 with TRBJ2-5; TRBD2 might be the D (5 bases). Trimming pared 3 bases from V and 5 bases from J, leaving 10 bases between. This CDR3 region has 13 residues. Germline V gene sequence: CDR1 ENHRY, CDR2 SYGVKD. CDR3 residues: CAISDRGRETQYF. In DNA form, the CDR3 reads TGTGCCATCAGTGACCGAGGGCGGGAGACCCAGTACTTC.